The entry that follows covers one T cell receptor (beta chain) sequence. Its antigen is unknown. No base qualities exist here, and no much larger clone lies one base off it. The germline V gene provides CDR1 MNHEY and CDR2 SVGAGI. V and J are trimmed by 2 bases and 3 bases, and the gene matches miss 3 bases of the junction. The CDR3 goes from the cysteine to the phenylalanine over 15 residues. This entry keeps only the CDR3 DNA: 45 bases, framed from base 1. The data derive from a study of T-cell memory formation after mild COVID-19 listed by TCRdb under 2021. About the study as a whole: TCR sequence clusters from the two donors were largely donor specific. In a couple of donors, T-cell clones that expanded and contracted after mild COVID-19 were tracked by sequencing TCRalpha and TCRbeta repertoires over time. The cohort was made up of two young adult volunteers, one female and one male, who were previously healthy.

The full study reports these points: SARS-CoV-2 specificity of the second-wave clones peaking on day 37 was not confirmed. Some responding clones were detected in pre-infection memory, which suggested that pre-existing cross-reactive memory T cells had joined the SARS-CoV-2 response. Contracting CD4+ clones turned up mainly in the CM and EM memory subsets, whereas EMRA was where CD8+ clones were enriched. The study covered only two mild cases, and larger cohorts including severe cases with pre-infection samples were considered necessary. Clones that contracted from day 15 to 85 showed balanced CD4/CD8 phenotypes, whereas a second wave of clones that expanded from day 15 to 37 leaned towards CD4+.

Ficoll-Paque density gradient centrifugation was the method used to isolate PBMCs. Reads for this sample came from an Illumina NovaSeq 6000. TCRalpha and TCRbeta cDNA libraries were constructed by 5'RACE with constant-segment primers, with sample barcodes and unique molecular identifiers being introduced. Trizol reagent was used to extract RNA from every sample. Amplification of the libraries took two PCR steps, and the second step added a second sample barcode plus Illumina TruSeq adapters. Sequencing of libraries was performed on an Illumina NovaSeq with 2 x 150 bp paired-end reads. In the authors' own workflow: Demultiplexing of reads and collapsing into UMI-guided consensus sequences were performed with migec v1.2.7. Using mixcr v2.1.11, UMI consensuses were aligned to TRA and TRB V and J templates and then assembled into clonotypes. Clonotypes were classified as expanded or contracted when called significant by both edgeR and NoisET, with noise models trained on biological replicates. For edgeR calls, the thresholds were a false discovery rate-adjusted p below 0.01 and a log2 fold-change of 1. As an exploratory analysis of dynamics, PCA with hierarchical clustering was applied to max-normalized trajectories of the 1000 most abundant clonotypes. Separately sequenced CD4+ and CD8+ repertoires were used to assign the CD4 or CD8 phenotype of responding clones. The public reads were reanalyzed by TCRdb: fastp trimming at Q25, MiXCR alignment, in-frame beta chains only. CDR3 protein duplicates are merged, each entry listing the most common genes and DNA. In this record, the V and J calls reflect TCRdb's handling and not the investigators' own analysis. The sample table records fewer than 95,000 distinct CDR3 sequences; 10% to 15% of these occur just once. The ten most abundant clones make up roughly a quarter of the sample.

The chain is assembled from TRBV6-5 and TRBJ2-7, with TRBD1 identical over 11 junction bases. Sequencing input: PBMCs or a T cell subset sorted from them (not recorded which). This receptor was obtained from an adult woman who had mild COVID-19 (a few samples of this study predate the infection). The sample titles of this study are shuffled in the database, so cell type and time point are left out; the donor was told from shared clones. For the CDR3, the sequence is CASSYPGTGGYEQYF. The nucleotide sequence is TGTGCCAGCAGTTACCCTGGGACAGGGGGCTACGAGCAGTACTTC.